Sequencing of this T cell receptor (beta chain) was carried out in a study of blood T cell repertoires in COVID-19. About the research overall: The United States, Italy and Spain supplied acute and convalescent COVID-19 samples.

Living in 24 US areas, the participants were between 18 and 89 years of age. Participant-given clinical history determined each cohort assignment. Donors in Cohort 3 who had recovered were those with two negative PCRs, healthcare professional clearance, or resolution of their symptoms. Only in-frame clones appear in the TCRdb table, and some are missing; sequencing was by immunoSEQ multiplex PCR. The sample holds 390,000 or so clones, roughly four fifths seen once. V trimming: 3 bases; J trimming: 7 bases; junction bases outside the gene matches: 6. Germline V lookup: CDR1 MNHNS, CDR2 SASEGT. The CDR3 has 15 residues.

The rearrangement joins TRBV6-1 to TRBJ1-6; 7 bases align to TRBD1. The TCR was taken from a woman in her 50s who had recovered from COVID-19. The sample consisted of PBMCs or T cells enriched from blood (not recorded which). The CDR3, as DNA: TGTGCCAGCAGTGAGGAGGGCAGGGGGAATTCACCCCTCCACTTT. Protein product: CASSEEGRGNSPLHF.